This T cell receptor (beta chain) was sequenced for a study of CXCR3-negative and CXCR3-positive naive CD8 T cells (dated by TCRdb to the late 2010s). Study-level background: In total, around 140 million TRB reads were obtained, corresponding to roughly 1.5 +/- 0.3 million reads per library. TRBV-TRBJ cluster analysis included naive subsets from about 5 donors and memory cells from 3 donors. Diversity and physicochemical repertoire analyses were performed on about a dozen donors pooled from two independent experiments.

The reads were generated on a NextSeq 550. The Human TCR Profiling Kit (MiLaboratory) was used to make UMI-labeled 5' RACE TRB cDNA libraries. cDNA synthesis used the entire amount of extracted RNA, and PCR amplification then used the entire amount of cDNA produced. Libraries were prepared in parallel using an identical number of PCR cycles. As for how the authors treated the data: With a minimum of two reads required per UMI, MIGEC and MiXCR pulled out about 54,000 +/- 9,700 unique UMI-labeled TRB cDNA molecules from each library. On average, each library contained approximately 40,000 +/- 10,000 functional in-frame TRB CDR3 nucleotide clonotypes without stop codons. After downsampling to 5000 UMI-labeled TRB molecules per sample, diversity metrics, including normalized Shannon-Wiener and Chao1, were computed in VDJtools. Clonotype-size-weighted physicochemical properties of the central five CDR3 residues (interaction energy, strength, volume and Kidera factor 4) were computed in VDJtools. After reprocessing by TCRdb, each CDR3 protein sequence is one entry, and no DNA is given. TCRdb's processing, not the authors' own work, is the source of the V and J calls. The table held for this sample gives over 45,000 distinct CDR3 sequences. The ten largest clones capture 14% to 15% of the sample.

Concerning this clonotype itself: Which antigen it targets is not known.

Overall study outcomes, separate from this receptor: Similar TRBV-TRBJ usage was shown by naive CXCR3-negative and CXCR3-positive cells from the same donor, whereas distinct patterns were shown by memory cells. Both naive subsets had comparably high repertoire diversity, while memory CD8+ T cells had much lower repertoire diversity. CXCR3 expression partially decreased after cryopreservation, so most assays used freshly isolated PBMCs. Because surface CD5, which is linked to self-reactivity in mice, was comparable between the naive subsets, TCR interaction strength was also inferred from the physicochemical properties of TRB CDR3s.

For every CD8+ T cell subset, under 350,000 cells were flow-sorted straight into RLT lysis buffer, and each subset was sorted in triplicate. Peripheral blood mononuclear cells were isolated from buffy coats by standard density gradient centrifugation. Total RNA was extracted from sorted cells using an RNeasy Mini Kit. This TCR came from a human donor in good health. Some clones in this sample may be carry-over from other donors' samples. Sequenced sample: memory CD8+ T cells from blood. Read against the paper, the sample's cell subset or site label means: conventional CD8+ memory T cells (TMEM), sorted as controls.

The CDR3 corresponds to CSVEDPYEQYF. The V gene is TRBV29-1 and the J gene is TRBJ2-7. The CDR3 starts with the cysteine, ends with the phenylalanine, and has 11 residues. No DNA sequence is on record. The germline V gene gives CDR1 as SQVTM and CDR2 as ANQGSEA.